The 19 T cell receptor beta chains given below trace back to one sample, sequenced in a study of PD-1 blockade in mismatch repair-deficient tumors. Clones were read by immunoSEQ multiplex PCR, and TCRdb kept only the in-frame ones, dropping some. The table shows some 100,000 clones, with 70% to 85% occurring only once. Sequences were derived from peripheral blood, sampled roughly 35 weeks after starting pembrolizumab. These receptors originate from an adult with mismatch repair-deficient cancer.

This chain connects TRBV18 to TRBJ2-1, with D perhaps assigned TRBD1 or TRBD2 (5 bases each). V was cut by 3 bases and J by 1 base, with 13 bases left in between. The V gene's germline CDR1 is KGHSH and CDR2 LQKENI. The CDR3 consists of 16 residues. For the CDR3, the DNA is TGTGCCAGCTCACCGACCGGGACGTCGTCCTACAATGAGCAGTTCTTC. Amino acid sequence: CASSPTGTSSYNEQFF.

The chain uses TRBV5-1 and TRBJ2-3, with no clear D. CDR1 is SGHRS, CDR2 YFSETQ, per germline. The V and J ends lost 0 bases and 7 bases respectively, with 6 bases between them. This CDR3 has 12 amino acids. CDR3 sequence reads: CASSLVQHTQYF. In DNA, the CDR3 is TGCGCCAGCAGCTTGGTGCAGCATACGCAGTATTTT.

V is TRBV21-1 and J is TRBJ2-7; the table's D gene call, TRBD1, was not cross checked with the DNA. TRBV21-1 is designated a pseudogene. This CDR3 contains 14 residues. The CDR3 sequence is CASSNFRVTYEQYF. DNA for the CDR3: TGTGCCAGCAGCAATTTCAGGGTAACCTACGAGCAGTACTTC.

The V gene is TRBV6-5, the J gene TRBJ1-5; D unresolved. V shed 1 base and J shed 4 bases, with 8 bases lying between them. Germline loops: CDR1 MNHEY, CDR2 SVGAGI. The CDR3 sequence is 14 residues long. The CDR3 DNA reads as TGTGCCAGCAGTTACTTAGGAGGGAATCAGCCCCAGCATTTT. It specifies CASSYLGGNQPQHF.

The CDR3 nucleotides read TGCGCCAGCAGCCAAGATCGGGGGTTTACTGGAAACACCATATATTTT. Its translation: CASSQDRGFTGNTIYF. The chain couples TRBV4-3 to TRBJ1-3, with a weak D call TRBD1 (5 bases). Germline V CDR1 and CDR2: LGHNA, YSLEER. With 0 bases removed from V and 2 bases from J, the gap between germline ends came to 11 bases. The CDR3 totals 16 residues.

V usage is TRBV4-1 and J usage is TRBJ1-1; 8 nucleotides match TRBD1. The trim removed 3 bases at V and 3 bases at J, leaving 6 bases unmatched. Per the germline V gene, CDR1 is MGHRA and CDR2 is YSYEKL. The CDR3 loop spans 15 amino acids. The CDR3 spells CASSQVTGADTEAFF. CDR3 DNA sequence: TGCGCCAGCAGCCAGGTGACAGGGGCGGACACTGAAGCTTTCTTT.

This sequence joins TRBV5-1 and TRBJ2-3; D unclear. Germline V gene data show CDR1 as SGHRS and CDR2 as YFSETQ. Deletions cut 0 bases from V and 0 bases from J, with 11 bases between. CDR3 length: 16 residues. For the CDR3, the DNA is TGCGCCAGCAGCTTGGGGCACGCCCGTAGCACAGATACGCAGTATTTT. It translates to CASSLGHARSTDTQYF.

This clone was detected only a few times. J is TRBJ2-7 and V is TRBV7-9; 7 bases fit TRBD1. The CDR3 length is 12 residues. Trimming removed 5 bases from V and 5 bases from J; junction bases left unmatched: 3. Germline V gene sequence: CDR1 SEHNR, CDR2 FQNEAQ (reference sequence). The CDR3 sequence is CASSQQGNEQYF. CDR3 DNA sequence: TGTGCCAGCAGCCAACAGGGGAACGAGCAGTACTTC. The variable domain in full, with the rest retrieved from reference TRBV7-9 and TRBJ2-7, is DTGVSQNPRHKITKRGQNVTFRCDPISEHNRLYWYRQTLGQGPEFLTYFQNEAQLEKSRLLSDRFSAERPKGSFSTLEIQRTEQGDSAMYLCASSQQGNEQYFGPGTRLTVT.

This chain joins TRBV7-2 and TRBJ2-2, with D tentatively TRBD2 (6 bases). Per germline, CDR1 SGHTA and CDR2 FQGNSA. The CDR3 is 12 residues long. The germline V and J ends were trimmed by 5 bases and 6 bases, with 7 bases remaining between them. As DNA, the CDR3 is TGTGCCAGCAGCCCGGGGGCCGGGGAGCTGTTTTTT. Translated: CASSPGAGELFF.

This rearrangement joins TRBV20-1 to TRBJ2-7; 7 positions match TRBD1. V dropped 3 bases and J dropped 11; count of bases not matched to a gene: 4. Germline-derived CDR1 and CDR2 are DFQATT and SNEGSKA (reference sequence). There are 10 residues in the CDR3. DNA of the CDR3: TGCAGTGCTAGTTTCGGACAGGAGTACTTC. It encodes CSASFGQEYF.

This sequence joins TRBV6-5 and TRBJ2-7, with D unresolved. Germline V gene lookup returns CDR1 MNHEY and CDR2 SVGAGI. V lost 5 bases and J lost 2, with 16 bases in between. The CDR3 spans 15 residues. In DNA form, the CDR3 reads TGTGCCAGCAGTCCCGACGCAGGAATGACCTACGAGCAGTACTTC. Translated: CASSPDAGMTYEQYF.

The chain joins TRBV6-5 to TRBJ1-1; 9 bases fit TRBD1. The CDR3 has 14 amino acids. CDR1 is MNHEY, CDR2 SVGAGI, per germline. V lost 6 bases to trimming and J lost 3 bases; unmatched junction nucleotides: 5. The CDR3 nucleotides read TGTGCCAGCAGCCGGGGACAGGGAGACACTGAAGCTTTCTTT. Protein: CASSRGQGDTEAFF.

The V and J genes are TRBV27 and TRBJ2-5; TRBD2 is a possible D gene (6 bases). CDR3 length: 17 residues. CDR1 is MNHEY, CDR2 SMNVEV, per germline (reference sequence). V lost 1 base and J lost 0, with 15 bases in between. CDR3 protein: CASSLFYGGDYQETQYF. CDR3 DNA sequence: TGTGCCAGCAGTTTATTCTACGGGGGTGACTACCAAGAGACCCAGTACTTC.

The table lists this clone with a count of one. The chain combines TRBV27 with TRBJ2-2; D is uncertain. Germline V gene data show CDR1 as MNHEY and CDR2 as SMNVEV (reference sequence). CDR3 length equals 16 residues. Between the trimmed V and J ends, which lost 1 base and 0 bases, there was a span of 9 bases. CDR3 DNA sequence: TGTGCCAGCAGTTTATGGGTGGGGACGAACACCGGGGAGCTGTTTTTT. Translation: CASSLWVGTNTGELFF.

V and J are TRBV4-2 and TRBJ2-7, with D perhaps being TRBD1 or TRBD2 (5 bases each). CDR1 and CDR2 from the germline V gene are LGHNA and YNFKEQ. The CDR3 runs to 14 residues. Trimming stripped 1 base from V and 5 bases from J, with 12 bases between. The CDR3 DNA reads as TGTGCCAGCAGCCAAGCCGGGACCCAAAACGAGCAGTACTTC. Protein: CASSQAGTQNEQYF.

The chain has TRBV19 and TRBJ2-1; 7 bases are a match to TRBD2. Trimming cost V 6 bases and J 4 bases; bases outside gene matches: 9. Germline assignment: CDR1 LNHDA and CDR2 SQIVND (reference sequence). The CDR3 spans 15 residues. The CDR3 region is CASSATSAFYNEQFF. Written as DNA, the CDR3 is TGTGCCAGTAGCGCAACTAGCGCCTTTTACAATGAGCAGTTCTTC.

The chain carries TRBV4-3 and TRBJ1-3, with D unresolved. Germline loops: CDR1 LGHNA, CDR2 YSLEER. The CDR3 consists of 13 residues. The V and J ends lost 3 bases and 4 bases respectively, with 7 bases between them. As DNA, the CDR3 is TGCGCCAGCAGCCAGAGGAAGGGAAACACCATATATTTT. Residues: CASSQRKGNTIYF.

CDR3 bases: TGTGCCAGCAGCCAACCAGGGGCCCAATACACAGATACGCAGTATTTT. Protein: CASSQPGAQYTDTQYF. The chain carries TRBV11-1 and TRBJ2-3; D might be TRBD1 (6 bases). The germline CDR1 and CDR2 sequences are SGHAT and FQDESV (reference sequence). Between the trimmed V and J ends, which lost 5 bases and 2 bases, there was a span of 17 bases. This CDR3 is built from 16 residues.

This clone was recorded only once. This CDR3 is CASSGDTQYF. Written as DNA, the CDR3 is TGTGCCAGTAGTGGAGATACGCAGTATTTT. The chain couples TRBV19 to TRBJ2-3; unclear D gene. The CDR3 is 10 residues long. Trimming stripped 5 bases from V and 5 bases from J, with 2 bases between. CDR1 and CDR2 (germline): LNHDA, SQIVND (reference sequence).